A single sample is the source of the 21 T cell receptor beta chains below, sequenced in a study of T cell changes during pregnancy in multiple sclerosis. Profiling relied on immunoSEQ multiplex PCR, and the TCRdb table lists in-frame clones only, not all of them. The sample has roughly 22,000 clones, just over 90% seen once. This specimen consisted of CD4+ T cells from peripheral blood mononuclear cells, obtained after pregnancy. The receptors were sampled from a female donor in good health, enrolled as a control in a pregnancy study.

This chain joins TRBV7-2 and TRBJ2-1; 10 bases map to TRBD2. CDR3 length: 14 amino acids. After removal of 3 bases from V and 13 bases from J, the junction contained 9 bases not matched to a gene. The V gene's germline CDR1 is SGHTA and CDR2 FQGNSA. In DNA, the CDR3 is TGTGCCAGCAGCTTTGCTAGCGGGAGTACTCCCCAGTTCTTC. Translated, it gives CASSFASGSTPQFF. Based on the CDR3 plus reference TRBV7-2 and TRBJ2-1, the full variable domain is GAGVSQSPSNKVTEKGKDVELRCDPISGHTALYWYRQSLGQGLEFLIYFQGNSAPDKSGLPSDRFSAERTGGSVSTLTIQRTQQEDSAVYLCASSFASGSTPQFFGPGTRLTVL.

The chain joins TRBV10-1 to TRBJ2-3; D is undetermined. Germline assignment: CDR1 WNHNN and CDR2 SYGVQD (reference sequence). This CDR3 spans 14 amino acids. V gave up 2 bases and J gave up 4 bases, with 10 bases separating them. The CDR3 loop is CASSEPARADTQYF. CDR3 sequence (DNA): TGCGCCAGCAGTGAGCCAGCCCGGGCAGATACGCAGTATTTT.

The CDR3 coding sequence is TGTGCCAGCCGCAGGGGCGGGACCGGGGAGCTGTTTTTT. This codes for CASRRGGTGELFF. This chain uses TRBV2 with TRBJ2-2, with D perhaps TRBD1 (6 bases). CDR3 length equals 13 residues. V was cut by 8 bases and J by 5 bases, with 12 bases left in between. From germline, CDR1 is SNHLY and CDR2 FYNNEI.

The V and J genes are TRBV6-1 and TRBJ2-3; the match to TRBD1 covers 9 bases. There are 15 residues in the CDR3. The germline V gene encodes CDR1 MNHNS and CDR2 SASEGT. Losses at the gene ends were 6 bases for V and 4 bases for J; bases not matched to a gene: 8. In DNA, the CDR3 is TGTGCCAGCAGCCTCCGGACAGGGGCCCCAGATACGCAGTATTTT. Its protein is CASSLRTGAPDTQYF.

The gene calls are TRBV4-1 and TRBJ1-1, with TRBD1 as a possible D gene (5 bases). The germline V gene has CDR1 MGHRA and CDR2 YSYEKL. The CDR3 consists of 16 residues. The V and J ends lost 1 base and 11 bases respectively, with 23 bases between them. The CDR3 region is CASSQGLGNTAPGAFF. The CDR3 region has the DNA TGCGCCAGCAGCCAAGGTTTAGGGAATACCGCACCAGGGGCTTTCTTT.

CDR3 amino acids: CASSSRPTSGGHRDEQYF. Written as DNA, the CDR3 is TGCGCCAGCAGCTCGCGGCCGACTAGCGGGGGCCACCGCGACGAGCAGTACTTC. The chain couples TRBV5-1 to TRBJ2-7; 12 positions match TRBD2. This CDR3 is built from 18 residues. CDR1 is SGHRS and CDR2 is YFSETQ in the germline V gene. Trimming took 3 bases from V and 5 from J; bases not matched to a gene: 15. Based on the CDR3 plus reference TRBV5-1 and TRBJ2-7, the full variable domain is KAGVTQTPRYLIKTRGQQVTLSCSPISGHRSVSWYQQTPGQGLQFLFEYFSETQRNKGNFPGRFSGRQFSNSRSEMNVSTLELGDSALYLCASSSRPTSGGHRDEQYFGPGTRLTVT.

The chain combines TRBV5-1 with TRBJ2-3; D unresolved. This CDR3 region has 13 residues. CDR1 and CDR2 from the germline V gene are SGHRS and YFSETQ. Trimming took off 7 bases at V and 5 bases at J, with 14 bases between the two ends. The CDR3 loop reads CASSRNNGDTQYF. The CDR3 DNA is TGCGCCAGCTCCAGAAATAATGGAGATACGCAGTATTTT. The complete variable domain, with remaining parts taken from reference TRBV5-1 and TRBJ2-3, reads KAGVTQTPRYLIKTRGQQVTLSCSPISGHRSVSWYQQTPGQGLQFLFEYFSETQRNKGNFPGRFSGRQFSNSRSEMNVSTLELGDSALYLCASSRNNGDTQYFGPGTRLTVL.

CDR3 sequence: CASSLVPDQPQHF. The CDR3 DNA sequence: TGCGCCAGCAGCTTGGTGCCGGATCAGCCCCAGCATTTT. The rearrangement joins TRBV5-1 to TRBJ1-5; D is unresolved. V was cut by 0 bases and J by 5 bases, with 6 bases left in between. CDR1 and CDR2 (germline): SGHRS, YFSETQ. The CDR3 has 13 amino acids.

The chain is built from TRBV6-5 and TRBJ1-2; D is possibly TRBD1 (5 bases). CDR1 and CDR2 from the germline V gene are MNHEY and SVGAGI. The germline V and J ends were trimmed by 0 bases and 5 bases, with 13 bases remaining between them. The length of the CDR3 is 15 residues. The CDR3 DNA sequence: TGTGCCAGCAGTTACTCGGCAGGGATCGTATATGGCTACACCTTC. It yields the protein CASSYSAGIVYGYTF.

The V gene is TRBV15, the J gene TRBJ2-1, with D possibly TRBD1 on 5 matching bases. CDR1 is LNHNV, CDR2 YYDKDF, per germline (reference sequence). V lost 2 bases and J lost 0, with 8 bases in between. The CDR3 contains 15 residues. This chain's CDR3 is CATSRQGFSYNEQFF. The CDR3, as DNA: TGTGCCACCAGCAGACAGGGATTCTCCTACAATGAGCAGTTCTTC.

The CDR3, as DNA: TGTGCCAGCAATTTTTTCGGGGGAGTCACCACCGGGGAGCTGTTTTTT. Protein: CASNFFGGVTTGELFF. V and J are TRBV7-2 and TRBJ2-2, with D possibly being TRBD2 (6 bases). The V and J ends lost 7 bases and 4 bases respectively, with 19 bases between them. Germline lookup yields CDR1 SGHTA and CDR2 FQGNSA. The CDR3 totals 16 residues.

The J gene is TRBJ2-7, the V gene TRBV9, with a tentative D call TRBD1 (5 bases). CDR1 and CDR2 (germline): SGDLS, YYNGEE. The CDR3 is 15 amino acids. Deletions cut 1 base from V and 4 bases from J, with 15 bases between. The CDR3 loop reads CASSVQGLFGYEQYF. The CDR3 DNA reads TGTGCCAGCAGCGTACAGGGTCTATTTGGTTACGAGCAGTACTTC. Drawing the rest from reference TRBV9 and TRBJ2-7, the complete variable domain is DSGVTQTPKHLITATGQRVTLRCSPRSGDLSVYWYQQSLDQGLQFLIQYYNGEERAKGNILERFSAQQFPDLHSELNLSSLELGDSALYFCASSVQGLFGYEQYFGPGTRLTVT.

The V call is TRBV6-5, the J call TRBJ2-7, with no clear D. The V end lost 0 bases, the J end lost 4 bases, and 10 bases lay between the germline ends. This CDR3 region has 14 residues. The germline gives CDR1 MNHEY, CDR2 SVGAGI. The CDR3 here is CASSYSNRQYEQYF. The CDR3, as DNA: TGTGCCAGCAGTTACTCGAATCGACAATACGAGCAGTACTTC.

The chain joins TRBV30 to TRBJ1-1; D ambiguous. Germline V CDR1 and CDR2: GTSNPN, SVGIG (reference sequence). Trimming stripped 2 bases from V and 1 base from J, with 5 bases between. The CDR3 extends over 12 amino acids. This chain's CDR3 is CAWSSGNTEAFF. CDR3 coding DNA: TGTGCCTGGAGTTCAGGGAACACTGAAGCTTTCTTT.

The chain carries TRBV19 and TRBJ2-7; 7 bases are a match to TRBD2. Germline V gene data show CDR1 as LNHDA and CDR2 as SQIVND (reference sequence). After removal of 5 bases from V and 0 bases from J, the junction contained 7 bases not matched to a gene. The length of the CDR3 is 15 residues. As DNA, the CDR3 is TGTGCCAGTAGTCGTTCCGGGAGGAGCTCCTACGAGCAGTACTTC. Amino acids: CASSRSGRSSYEQYF.

V is TRBV5-5 and J is TRBJ2-1; TRBD2 aligns across 9 bases. J gave up 8 bases and V 4 bases, and 7 bases lay outside the gene matches. Germline V gives CDR1 SGHKS, CDR2 YYEKEE (reference sequence). This CDR3 contains 14 residues. The CDR3 here is CASSPITSGHEQFF. In DNA form, the CDR3 reads TGTGCCAGCAGCCCGATCACTAGCGGGCATGAGCAGTTCTTC.

V and J are TRBV6-5 and TRBJ2-7; 11 bases line up with TRBD1. CDR1 and CDR2 (germline): MNHEY, SVGAGI. This CDR3 comprises 15 residues. The junction had 6 bases not matched to a gene; V was cut back by 6 bases and J by 2 bases. The CDR3 here is CASRRPGQGAYEQYF. The CDR3 coding sequence is TGTGCCAGCAGGAGACCGGGACAGGGGGCCTACGAGCAGTACTTC.

This clone was seen a single time. The chain links TRBV5-1 to TRBJ1-3, with TRBD1 as a possible D gene (5 bases). The V gene's germline CDR1 is SGHRS and CDR2 YFSETQ. Trimming shortened V by 1 base and J by 3 bases, and 11 bases separated the two germline ends. CDR3 size: 15 residues. The CDR3 nucleotides are TGCGCCAGCAGCTTGTGGGGCGGTAGTGGAAACACCATATATTTT. This sequence encodes CASSLWGGSGNTIYF.

The J gene is TRBJ1-2, the V gene TRBV7-9; TRBD1 agrees at 11 bases. J was trimmed by 3 bases and V by 4 bases; bases with no gene match: 10. The V gene's germline CDR1 is SEHNR and CDR2 FQNEAQ (reference sequence). The CDR3 extends over 17 amino acids. CDR3 sequence: CASSSIPGTGGDYGYTF. DNA of the CDR3: TGTGCCAGCAGCTCCATCCCCGGGACAGGGGGTGACTATGGCTACACCTTC.

The chain has TRBV5-1 and TRBJ1-2; possible D gene TRBD1, 6 bases. The ends were cut back, 4 bases at V and 2 bases at J, with 9 bases in the middle. The V gene's germline CDR1 is SGHRS and CDR2 YFSETQ. This CDR3 is 13 amino acids long. CDR3 loop: CASSTGQNYGYTF. As DNA, the CDR3 is TGCGCCAGCAGCACTGGACAGAACTATGGCTACACCTTC.

The V and J genes are TRBV2 and TRBJ1-6; 8 nucleotides align to TRBD1. This CDR3 contains 15 residues. Per germline, CDR1 SNHLY and CDR2 FYNNEI. With V trimmed by 5 bases and J by 4 bases, 4 bases remained unmatched. In DNA, the CDR3 is TGTGCCAGCAGTATTACAGGGGGTTATAATTCACCCCTCCACTTT. Protein: CASSITGGYNSPLHF.